These T cell receptor beta chains were read from a single sample in a study of siplizumab effects on memory and regulatory T cells. The repertoire was sequenced with immunoSEQ multiplex PCR; TCRdb's copy has only in-frame clones and lacks some. The sample has some 100,000 clones, about 94% seen once. Sequences were obtained from non-Treg CD4+ T cells sorted from blood. These receptors all come from a human donor in good health. Both conserved end residues are part of each CDR3. A D gene is named only where the DNA matches it firmly. A row's size may be missing; if present it is once, few, many or a size class.

TRBJ2-7 | . | TRBV28 | . | TGTGCCAGCAGCCTGACAGGTTACGAGCAGTACTTC | CASSLTGYEQYF
TRBJ2-3 | . | TRBV5-1 | . | TGCGCCAGCAGCTTGGACGGCATACCGGCAGATACGCAGTATTTT | CASSLDGIPADTQYF
TRBJ1-1 | . | TRBV5-1 | . | TGCGCCAGCAGCTTGCAACCGTCGAACACTGAAGCTTTCTTT | CASSLQPSNTEAFF
TRBJ2-3 | . | TRBV5-1 | . | TGCGCCAGCAGCTTTAAGGCTTCAGATACGCAGTATTTT | CASSFKASDTQYF
TRBJ2-1 | . | TRBV18 | . | TGTGCCAGCTCACCAAGGACCGGCAGCCACTACAATGAGCAGTTCTTC | CASSPRTGSHYNEQFF
TRBJ1-1 | . | TRBV5-5 | . | TGTGCCAGCAGCTTGAATCCGGACCCGAACACTGAAGCTTTCTTT | CASSLNPDPNTEAFF
TRBJ2-5 | . | TRBV10-3 | once | TGTGCCATCAGTGAGGGCCAGGGAATTAAAGAGACCCAGTACTTC | CAISEGQGIKETQYF
TRBJ1-5 | . | TRBV30 | . | TGTGCCTGGAGTTTGATGATTAGCAGTCAGCCCCAGCATTTT | CAWSLMISSQPQHF
TRBJ2-5 | . | TRBV6-6 | once | TGTGCCAGCAGTTACGAGGTTTCTTTAAAAGAGACCCAGTACTTC | CASSYEVSLKETQYF
TRBJ1-4 | TRBD1 | TRBV7-9 | . | TGTGCCAGCAGCACCACCGGGACAGGGGTTGCAACTAATGAAAAACTGTTTTTT | CASSTTGTGVATNEKLFF
TRBJ2-1 | . | TRBV11-3 | . | TGTGCCAGCAGCTTTGGGTTAGCGCCCTACAATGAGCAGTTCTTC | CASSFGLAPYNEQFF
TRBJ2-3 | . | TRBV7-9 | . | TGTGCCAGCAGCGCCCGTACCACAGATACGCAGTATTTT | CASSARTTDTQYF
TRBJ2-7 | TRBD2 | TRBV28 | once | TGTGCCAGCAGTAGGGCAGGGACGGGAGGGGGTGAGCAGTACTTC | CASSRAGTGGGEQYF
TRBJ2-7 | . | TRBV5-4 | . | TGTGCCAGCAGCTTTGTGGACTCGCCTTCCTACGAGCAGTACTTC | CASSFVDSPSYEQYF
TRBJ2-3 | . | TRBV11-2 | once | TGTGCCAGCAGCCGTACAGATACGCAGTATTTT | CASSRTDTQYF
TRBJ1-1 | . | TRBV9 | . | TGTGCCAGCAGCGTATCTGTGAACACTGAAGCTTTCTTT | CASSVSVNTEAFF
TRBJ1-2 | . | TRBV7-9 | . | TGTGCCAGCAGCCGAGACCGATCAGACGGCTACACCTTC | CASSRDRSDGYTF
TRBJ2-1 | . | TRBV10-3 | once | TGTGCCATCAGTGAGCCAAATAAAAGTGAGCAGTTCTTC | CAISEPNKSEQFF
TRBJ2-1 | TRBD2 | TRBV18 | . | TGTGCCAGCTCACCAAGGGCGGGAGTTGTTCTCAAAAGGGATGAGCAGTTCTTC | CASSPRAGVVLKRDEQFF
TRBJ2-5 | . | TRBV7-6 | . | TGTGCCAGCAGCTTGTCTGACGAGACCCAGTACTTC | CASSLSDETQYF
TRBJ2-1 | . | TRBV5-1 | . | TGCGCCAGCAGCTTGCTGGCGGGAATCGGTGAGCAGTTCTTC | CASSLLAGIGEQFF
TRBJ2-3 | . | TRBV27 | . | TGTGCCAGCAGTCTCCCTTACTTGGATACGCAGTATTTT | CASSLPYLDTQYF
TRBJ2-5 | . | TRBV6-1 | once | TGTGCCAGCAGTGAAGACCTGGTAGAGACCCAGTACTTC | CASSEDLVETQYF
TRBJ2-5 | . | TRBV19 | . | TGTGCCAGTAGTATAGAGGGGCGGGGACTTCACGAGACCCAGTACTTC | CASSIEGRGLHETQYF
TRBJ2-3 | . | TRBV6-1 | once | TGTGCCAGCCCTCCGGATTTGAGCACAGATACGCAGTATTTT | CASPPDLSTDTQYF
TRBJ2-7 | . | TRBV9 | . | TGTGCCAGCAGCGCCCTTCCCGGTCTGGAGCAGTACTTC | CASSALPGLEQYF
TRBJ2-3 | . | TRBV10-3 | . | TGTGCCATCAAAGAAAGACTAGAGGGGGGTACGCAGTATTTT | CAIKERLEGGTQYF
TRBJ1-5 | . | TRBV6-1 | . | TGTGCCAGCAGTGAGAGCGACTTCTATCAGCCCCAGCATTTT | CASSESDFYQPQHF
TRBJ2-1 | . | TRBV2 | . | TGTGCCAGCAGTGGTGGGTTGGTTGGGATCTCCTACAATGAGCAGTTCTTC | CASSGGLVGISYNEQFF
TRBJ1-2 | . | TRBV28 | once | TGTGCCAGCAGCCTACCCCAGGGTTTCTATGGCTACACCTTC | CASSLPQGFYGYTF
TRBJ2-2 | . | TRBV28 | . | TGTGCCAGCAGTTTCCGCTGGGACTGGTTAACCGGGGAGCTGTTTTTT | CASSFRWDWLTGELFF
TRBJ2-1 | TRBD2 | TRBV19 | . | TGTGCCAGTAGCGGAGTGGCGGGAGGGTACAATGAGCAGTTCTTC | CASSGVAGGYNEQFF
TRBJ2-3 | . | TRBV27 | . | TGTGCCAGCAGTGTTTCGACTCCCACAGATACGCAGTATTTT | CASSVSTPTDTQYF
TRBJ1-5 | . | TRBV28 | . | TGTGCCAGCAGCCGGGGGGTTGGACAGCTAAATCAGCCCCAGCATTTT | CASSRGVGQLNQPQHF
TRBJ1-1 | . | TRBV9 | . | TGTGCCAGCAGCGGCTGGGGTTTGGCTGAAGCTTTCTTT | CASSGWGLAEAFF
TRBJ2-7 | TRBD1 | TRBV28 | . | TGTGCCAGCAGTTTACCGGGACAGCCGTACGAGCAGTACTTC | CASSLPGQPYEQYF
TRBJ2-7 | . | TRBV7-8 | . | TGTGCCAGCAGACAAACTGGGTACGAGCAGTACTTC | CASRQTGYEQYF
TRBJ1-1 | . | TRBV6-1 | . | TGTGCCAGCGGTCACTATTTGAACACTGAAGCTTTCTTT | CASGHYLNTEAFF
TRBJ2-1 | . | TRBV7-3 | . | TGTGCCAGTATATTGGGGGATGAGCAGTTCTTC | CASILGDEQFF
TRBJ1-2 | TRBD1 | TRBV19 | . | TGTGCCAGCATAACAAACGGACAGGCAGGAGGAGGCGGCTACACCTTC | CASITNGQAGGGGYTF
TRBJ1-2 | . | TRBV5-5 | . | TGTGCCAGCAGCTTGGAATTACATGGCTACACCTTC | CASSLELHGYTF
TRBJ2-7 | . | TRBV7-4 | . | TGTGCCAGCAGCTCCCGCCTGGGGCAGTACTTC | CASSSRLGQYF
TRBJ2-7 | . | TRBV6-5 | . | TGTGCCAGCAGTTACTCCAGGCAGGTGTATGGCGAGCAGTACTTC | CASSYSRQVYGEQYF
TRBJ2-7 | TRBD2 | TRBV14 | . | TGTGCCAGCAGCCGACTAGCGGGAAGGTACGAGCAGTACTTC | CASSRLAGRYEQYF
TRBJ2-7 | . | TRBV15 | . | TGTGCCACCAGCACCTACGGGACTTCTCTTCGGTCCTACGAGCAGTACTTC | CATSTYGTSLRSYEQYF
TRBJ2-5 | TRBD2 | TRBV5-1 | . | TGCGCCAGCAGCCCCCCAGCGGGGGGAAGAAAAGAGACCCAGTACTTC | CASSPPAGGRKETQYF
TRBJ1-1 | TRBD1 | TRBV7-9 | . | TGTGCCAGCAGCTTAGAGGGGGCGGTGAACACTGAAGCTTTCTTT | CASSLEGAVNTEAFF
TRBJ2-1 | TRBD1 | TRBV19 | . | TGTGCCAGTATAGAGGGGACAGGGAGCGAGCAGTTCTTC | CASIEGTGSEQFF
TRBJ2-7 | TRBD2 | TRBV18 | . | TGTGCCAGCTCACCCTCCCGGACTAGCGGAGCTTACGAGCAGTACTTC | CASSPSRTSGAYEQYF
TRBJ2-3 | TRBD2 | TRBV6-1 | . | TGTGCCAGCAGTGAAGAAGCGGGAGGGCCAGATACGCAGTATTTT | CASSEEAGGPDTQYF
TRBJ2-7 | . | TRBV25-1 | . | TGTGCCAGCAGGGCCCGAGGGAGAATCTACGAGCAGTACTTC | CASRARGRIYEQYF
TRBJ1-5 | . | TRBV28 | . | TGTGCCAGCAGTTGGGGACGAAATCAGCCCCAGCATTTT | CASSWGRNQPQHF
TRBJ2-7 | . | TRBV6-1 | . | TGTGCCAGCAATAGGAACGCCCGAGAGCAGTACTTC | CASNRNAREQYF
TRBJ1-5 | . | TRBV19 | . | TGTGCCAGTAGTGTCCAGGGCATTCGGGGACAGCCCCAGCATTTT | CASSVQGIRGQPQHF
TRBJ2-7 | TRBD2 | TRBV7-3 | . | TGTGCCAGCAGCTTGGGGACTAGCGGGAGGGACGAGCAGTACTTC | CASSLGTSGRDEQYF
TRBJ1-1 | . | TRBV14 | . | TGTGCCAGCAGCCAAGATCGCGGGGGGGCCCCCGGAGCTTTCTTT | CASSQDRGGAPGAFF
TRBJ1-2 | . | TRBV28 | . | TGTGCCAGCACAAAAGTATACCCCAATTGGGGGCTGGGCTACACCTTC | CASTKVYPNWGLGYTF
TRBJ2-7 | TRBD1 | TRBV27 | . | TGTGCCAGCAGTTGGGACAGGTCCTACGAGCAGTACTTC | CASSWDRSYEQYF